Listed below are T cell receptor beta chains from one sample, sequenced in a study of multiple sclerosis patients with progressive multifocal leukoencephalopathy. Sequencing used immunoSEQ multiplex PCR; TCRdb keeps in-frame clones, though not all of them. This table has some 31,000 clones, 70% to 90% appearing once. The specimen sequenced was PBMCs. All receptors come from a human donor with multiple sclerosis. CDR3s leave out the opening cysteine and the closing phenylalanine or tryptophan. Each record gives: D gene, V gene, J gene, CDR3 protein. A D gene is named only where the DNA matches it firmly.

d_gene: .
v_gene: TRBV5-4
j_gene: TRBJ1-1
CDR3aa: ASTKTGVNTEAF

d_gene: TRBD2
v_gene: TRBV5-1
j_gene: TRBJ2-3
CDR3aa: ASSPGRAGADTQY

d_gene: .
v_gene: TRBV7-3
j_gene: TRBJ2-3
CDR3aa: ASSQGHPDTQY

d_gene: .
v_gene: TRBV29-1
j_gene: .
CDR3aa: SVLAADFTGEQY

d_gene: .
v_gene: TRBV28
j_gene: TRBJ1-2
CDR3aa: ASSFIFGNNYGYT

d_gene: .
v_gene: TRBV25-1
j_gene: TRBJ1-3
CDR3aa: ASSECLLDRNSGNTIY

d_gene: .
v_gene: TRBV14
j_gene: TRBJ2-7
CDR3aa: ASSQVDAFYEQY

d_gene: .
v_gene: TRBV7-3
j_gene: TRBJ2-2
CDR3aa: ASSPGRGHTGELF

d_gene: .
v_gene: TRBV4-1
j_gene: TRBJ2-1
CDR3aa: ASSQDTGFSYNEQF

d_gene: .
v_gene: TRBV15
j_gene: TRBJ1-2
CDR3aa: ATLGAGFPSDYGYT

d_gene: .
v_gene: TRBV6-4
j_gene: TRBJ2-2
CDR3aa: ASAEDETGELF

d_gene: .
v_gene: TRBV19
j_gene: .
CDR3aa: ASSMGGQAYEQY

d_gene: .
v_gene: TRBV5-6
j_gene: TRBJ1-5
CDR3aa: ASSSGYSNQPQH

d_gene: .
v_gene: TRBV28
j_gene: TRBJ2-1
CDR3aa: ASTPGIWQGRNEQF

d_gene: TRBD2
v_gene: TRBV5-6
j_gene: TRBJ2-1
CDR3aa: ATKLAGGGEQF

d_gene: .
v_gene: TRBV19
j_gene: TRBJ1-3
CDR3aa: ASSMRGIPLSGNTIY

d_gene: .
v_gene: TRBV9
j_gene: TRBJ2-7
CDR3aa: ASSAGTGQTYEQY

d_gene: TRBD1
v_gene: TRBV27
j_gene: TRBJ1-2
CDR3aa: ASSSGGENYGYT

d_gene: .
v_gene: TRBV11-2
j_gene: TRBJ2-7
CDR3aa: ASSLASGGYEQY

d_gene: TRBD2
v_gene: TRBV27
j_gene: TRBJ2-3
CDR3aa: ASSLGTSGTTDTQY

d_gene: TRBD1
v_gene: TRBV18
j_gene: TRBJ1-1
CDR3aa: ASSSRGYTEAF

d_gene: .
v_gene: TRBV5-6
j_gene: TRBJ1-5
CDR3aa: ASSSQNQPQH

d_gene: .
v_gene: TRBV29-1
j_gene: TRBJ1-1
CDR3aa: SVDWGDGMAF

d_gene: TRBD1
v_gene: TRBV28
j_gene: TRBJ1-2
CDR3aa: ASSADRLGYGYT

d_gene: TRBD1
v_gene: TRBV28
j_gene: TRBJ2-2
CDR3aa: ASTPGGDITGELF

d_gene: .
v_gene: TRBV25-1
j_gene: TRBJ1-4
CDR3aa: ASSAGTVNEKLF

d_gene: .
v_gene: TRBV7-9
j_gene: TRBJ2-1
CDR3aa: ASSLKAPEQF

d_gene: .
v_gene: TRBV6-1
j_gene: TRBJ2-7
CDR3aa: ASTETGLAYEQY

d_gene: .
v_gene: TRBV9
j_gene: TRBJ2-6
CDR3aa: ASSESSGANVLT

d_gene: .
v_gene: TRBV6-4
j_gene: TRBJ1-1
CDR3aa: ASSDGASAF

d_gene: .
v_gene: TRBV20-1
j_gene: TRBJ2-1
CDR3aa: SARNRYEQF

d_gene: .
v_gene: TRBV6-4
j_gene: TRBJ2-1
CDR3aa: ASSDSGWGGNEQF

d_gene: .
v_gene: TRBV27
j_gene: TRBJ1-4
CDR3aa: ASSLYWGTNEKLF

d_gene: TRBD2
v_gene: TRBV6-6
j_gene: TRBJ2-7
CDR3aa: ASSRGLADSYEQY

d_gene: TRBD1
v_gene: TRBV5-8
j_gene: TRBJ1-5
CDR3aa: ASSGQGNNQPQH

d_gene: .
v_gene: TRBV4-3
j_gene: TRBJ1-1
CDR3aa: ASSPVERDTEAF

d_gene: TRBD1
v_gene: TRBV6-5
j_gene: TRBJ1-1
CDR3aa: ASSMDRGRETEAF

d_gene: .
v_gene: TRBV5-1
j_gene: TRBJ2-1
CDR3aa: ASSLAAGSYNEQF

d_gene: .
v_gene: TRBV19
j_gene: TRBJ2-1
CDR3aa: ASEAGTYNEQF

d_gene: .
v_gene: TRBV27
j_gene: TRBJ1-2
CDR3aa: ASSLRGYYGYT

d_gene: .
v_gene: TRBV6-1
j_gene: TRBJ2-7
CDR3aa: ASSEGVPYEQY

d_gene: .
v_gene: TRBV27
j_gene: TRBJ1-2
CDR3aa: ASSLHGTAMVYGYT

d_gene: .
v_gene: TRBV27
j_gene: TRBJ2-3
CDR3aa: ASSPYLMPTDTQY

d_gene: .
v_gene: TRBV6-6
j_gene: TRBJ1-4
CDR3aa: ASSYVGVGEKLF

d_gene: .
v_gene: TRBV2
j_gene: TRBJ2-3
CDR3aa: ASRDGTSTDTQY

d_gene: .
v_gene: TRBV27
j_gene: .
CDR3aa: ASSSPGTLYEQY

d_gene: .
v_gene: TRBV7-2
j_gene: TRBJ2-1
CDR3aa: ASSFGGAFGNEQF

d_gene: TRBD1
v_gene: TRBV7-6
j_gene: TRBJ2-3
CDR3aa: ASSLGRRDRTTDTQY

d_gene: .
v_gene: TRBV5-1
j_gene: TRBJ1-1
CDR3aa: ASNSNARGAEAF